One TCR beta chain is described in this entry. Its antigen is still unknown. The conserved phenylalanine or tryptophan is not found at the CDR3 terminus, so this likely reflects a read error. This sample stems from a study of lung T cells in sarcoidosis with Löfgren's syndrome. Study-wide background: Löfgren's syndrome patients were the main repertoire analysis focus.

V was shortened by 8 bases and J by 6 bases, with 22 bases between the two germline ends. The CDR3 is made up of 15 amino acids. Germline V CDR1 and CDR2: MDHEN, SYDVKM. TCRdb redid the calling of the reads with MiXCR, one entry per CDR3 protein. Of over 1,000 distinct CDR3 sequences listed, about 23% are singletons. Study-level points and caveats: In alpha-beta pairs, TRAV12-1 favored TRBV2, and their CDR3s were homologous. These T cells were suggested, not shown, to recognize a putative antigen. Versus controls, Löfgren's syndrome patients reportedly showed TRAV12-1 and TRBV2 as most expanded.

The source material was CD4+ T cells from PBMCs. This clonotype originated in a human donor with sarcoidosis (Löfgren's syndrome or another form), or a control subject (not recorded which). The V call is TRBV28, the J call TRBJ1-1; D remains ambiguous. CDR3 nucleotide sequence: TGTGCCAGCGGTCCTAGGCAATCTTACTTGGCTGAAGCTTTCTCT. Its translation is CASGPRQSYLAEAFS.